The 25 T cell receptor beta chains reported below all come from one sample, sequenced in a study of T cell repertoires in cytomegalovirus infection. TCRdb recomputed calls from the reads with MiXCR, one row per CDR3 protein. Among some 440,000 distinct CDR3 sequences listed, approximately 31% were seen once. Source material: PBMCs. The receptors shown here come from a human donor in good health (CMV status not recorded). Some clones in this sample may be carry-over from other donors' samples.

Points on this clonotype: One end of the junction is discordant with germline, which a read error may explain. The CDR3 sequence: CASSVVAGTQGTQYF. The CDR3 bases are TGTGCCAGCAGCGTAGTAGCGGGGACTCAAGGGACCCAGTACTTC. The V call is TRBV7-2, the J call TRBJ2-5, with 8 bases lining up with TRBD2. From germline, CDR1 is SGHTA and CDR2 FQGNSA. The CDR3 is 15 amino acids.

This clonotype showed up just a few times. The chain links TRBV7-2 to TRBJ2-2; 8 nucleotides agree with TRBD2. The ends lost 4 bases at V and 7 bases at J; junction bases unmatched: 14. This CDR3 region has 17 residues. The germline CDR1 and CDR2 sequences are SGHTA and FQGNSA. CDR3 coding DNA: TGTGCCAGCAGCTACCTACTGGCGGGGGGCCGGGACGGGGAGCTGTTTTTT. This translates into CASSYLLAGGRDGELFF.

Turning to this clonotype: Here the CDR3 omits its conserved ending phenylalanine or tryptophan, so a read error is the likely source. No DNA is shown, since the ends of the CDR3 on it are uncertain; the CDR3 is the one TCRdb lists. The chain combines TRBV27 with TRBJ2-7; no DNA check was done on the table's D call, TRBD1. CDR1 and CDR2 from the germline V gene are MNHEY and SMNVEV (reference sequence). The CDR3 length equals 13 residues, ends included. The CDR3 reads CARIPYRGQGICA.

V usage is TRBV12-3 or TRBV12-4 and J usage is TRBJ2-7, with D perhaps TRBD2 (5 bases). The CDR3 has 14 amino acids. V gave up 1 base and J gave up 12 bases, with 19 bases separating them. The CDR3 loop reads CASSLGELGYGLYF. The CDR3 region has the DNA TGTGCCAGCAGTTTAGGGGAGTTAGGTTACGGTTTGTACTTC.

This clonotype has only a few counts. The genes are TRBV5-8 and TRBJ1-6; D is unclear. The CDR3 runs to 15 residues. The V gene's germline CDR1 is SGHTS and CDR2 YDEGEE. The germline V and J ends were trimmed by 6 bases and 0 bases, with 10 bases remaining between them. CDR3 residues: CASIHRTSYNSPLHF. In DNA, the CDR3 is TGTGCCAGCATCCACCGGACCTCCTATAATTCACCCCTCCACTTT.

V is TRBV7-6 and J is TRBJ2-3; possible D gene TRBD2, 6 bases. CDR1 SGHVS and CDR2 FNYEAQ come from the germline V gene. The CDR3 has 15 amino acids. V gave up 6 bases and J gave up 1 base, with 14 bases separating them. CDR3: CASRSGRGRTDTQYF. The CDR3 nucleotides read TGTGCCAGCAGGTCCGGGCGGGGCCGCACAGATACGCAGTATTTT. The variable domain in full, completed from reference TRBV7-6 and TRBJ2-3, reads GAGVSQSPRYKVTKRGQDVALRCDPISGHVSLYWYRQALGQGPEFLTYFNYEAQQDKSGLPNDRFSAERPEGSISTLTIQRTEQRDSAMYRCASRSGRGRTDTQYFGPGTRLTVL.

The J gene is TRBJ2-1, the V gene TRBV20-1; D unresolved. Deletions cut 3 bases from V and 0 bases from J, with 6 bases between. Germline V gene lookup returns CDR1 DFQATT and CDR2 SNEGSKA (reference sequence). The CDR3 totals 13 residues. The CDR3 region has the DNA TGCAGTGCTAGGGACCCCTCCTACAATGAGCAGTTCTTC. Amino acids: CSARDPSYNEQFF.

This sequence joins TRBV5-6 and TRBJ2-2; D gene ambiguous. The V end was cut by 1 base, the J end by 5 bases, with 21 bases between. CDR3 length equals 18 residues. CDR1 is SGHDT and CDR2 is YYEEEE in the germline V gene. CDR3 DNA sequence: TGTGCCAGCAGCTTGATGGGTTCTCTATGGGCCCCAACCGGGGAGCTGTTTTTT. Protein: CASSLMGSLWAPTGELFF. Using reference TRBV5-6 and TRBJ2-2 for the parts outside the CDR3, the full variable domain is DAGVTQSPTHLIKTRGQQVTLRCSPKSGHDTVSWYQQALGQGPQFIFQYYEEEERQRGNFPDRFSGHQFPNYSSELNVNALLLGDSALYLCASSLMGSLWAPTGELFFGEGSRLTVL.

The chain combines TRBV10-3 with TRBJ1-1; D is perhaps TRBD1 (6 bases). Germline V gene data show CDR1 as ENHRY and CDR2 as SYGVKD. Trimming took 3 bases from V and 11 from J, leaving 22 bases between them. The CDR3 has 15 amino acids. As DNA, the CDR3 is TGTGCCATCAGTGATGGCGGACAGCGCAACGACGGCGCTTTCTTT. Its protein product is CAISDGGQRNDGAFF.

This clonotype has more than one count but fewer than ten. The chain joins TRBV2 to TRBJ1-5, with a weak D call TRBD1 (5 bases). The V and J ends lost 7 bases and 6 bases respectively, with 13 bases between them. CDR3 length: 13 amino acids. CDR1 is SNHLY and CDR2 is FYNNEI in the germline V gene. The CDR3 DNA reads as TGTGCCAGCAACGAAGGGGAAAGTCAGCCCCAGCATTTT. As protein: CASNEGESQPQHF.

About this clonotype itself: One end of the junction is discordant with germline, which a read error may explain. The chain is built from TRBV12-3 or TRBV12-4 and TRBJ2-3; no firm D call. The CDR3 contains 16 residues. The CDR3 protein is CASSLAAFSSTDTQYF. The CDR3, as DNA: TGTGCAAGCAGCTTGGCCGCATTCAGCTCAACCGATACGCAGTATTTT.

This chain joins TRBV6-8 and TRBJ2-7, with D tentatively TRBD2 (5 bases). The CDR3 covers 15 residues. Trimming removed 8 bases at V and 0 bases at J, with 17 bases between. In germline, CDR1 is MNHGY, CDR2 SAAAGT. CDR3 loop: CASVRKTGSSYEQYF. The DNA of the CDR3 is TGTGCCAGCGTCAGGAAGACGGGGAGCTCCTACGAGCAGTACTTC.

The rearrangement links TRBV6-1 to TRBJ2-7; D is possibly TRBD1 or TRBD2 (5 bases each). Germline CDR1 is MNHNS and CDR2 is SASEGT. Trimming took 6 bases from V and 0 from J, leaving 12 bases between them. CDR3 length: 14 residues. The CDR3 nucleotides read TGTGCCAGCAGAGAGGGGCCCCTCTCCTACGAGCAGTACTTC. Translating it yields CASREGPLSYEQYF.

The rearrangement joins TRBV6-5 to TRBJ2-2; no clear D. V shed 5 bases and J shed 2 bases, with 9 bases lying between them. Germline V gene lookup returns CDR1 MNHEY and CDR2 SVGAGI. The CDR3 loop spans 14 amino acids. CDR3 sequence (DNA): TGTGCCAGCAGTCCGGGCATTAACACCGGGGAGCTGTTTTTT. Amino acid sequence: CASSPGINTGELFF.

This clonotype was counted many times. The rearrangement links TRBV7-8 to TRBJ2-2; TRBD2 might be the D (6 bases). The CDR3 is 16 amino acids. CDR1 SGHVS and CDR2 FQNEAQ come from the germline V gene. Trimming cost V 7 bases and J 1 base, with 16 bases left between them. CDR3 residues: CASTPMPGVNTGELFF. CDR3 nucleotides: TGTGCCAGCACCCCTATGCCGGGGGTGAACACCGGGGAGCTGTTTTTT.

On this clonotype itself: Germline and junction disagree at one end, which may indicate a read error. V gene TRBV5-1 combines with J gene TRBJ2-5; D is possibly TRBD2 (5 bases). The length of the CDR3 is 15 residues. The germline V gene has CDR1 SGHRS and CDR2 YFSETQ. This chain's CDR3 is CASRLEALAQETQYF. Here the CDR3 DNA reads TGCGCCAGCCGCTTGGAGGCCCTCGCCCAGGAGACCCAGTACTTC. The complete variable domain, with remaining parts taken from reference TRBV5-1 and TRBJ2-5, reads KAGVTQTPRYLIKTRGQQVTLSCSPISGHRSVSWYQQTPGQGLQFLFEYFSETQRNKGNFPGRFSGRQFSNSRSEMNVSTLELGDSALYLCASRLEALAQETQYFGPGTRLLVL.

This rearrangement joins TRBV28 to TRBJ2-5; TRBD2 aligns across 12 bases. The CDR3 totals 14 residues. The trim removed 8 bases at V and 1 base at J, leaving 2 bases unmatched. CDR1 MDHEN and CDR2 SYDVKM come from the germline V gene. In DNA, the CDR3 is TGTGCCAGCCTAGCGGGGGGGGCCCAAGAGACCCAGTACTTC. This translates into CASLAGGAQETQYF.

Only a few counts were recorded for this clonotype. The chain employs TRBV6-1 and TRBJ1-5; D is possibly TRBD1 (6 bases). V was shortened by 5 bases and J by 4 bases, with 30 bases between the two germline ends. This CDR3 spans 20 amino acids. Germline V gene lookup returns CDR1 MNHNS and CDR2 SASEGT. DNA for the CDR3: TGTGCCAGCAGTCCACAGGGTCGGGCGAAAGCCGGGTCCGCGAATCAGCCCCAGCATTTT. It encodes CASSPQGRAKAGSANQPQHF.

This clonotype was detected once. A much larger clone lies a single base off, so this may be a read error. The CDR3 loop reads CSSSLVLDRDEQYF. The CDR3 DNA follows: TGTTCCAGCAGCTTAGTGCTAGATCGGGACGAGCAGTACTTC. This rearrangement joins TRBV7-2 to TRBJ2-7; D remains unclear. The CDR3 runs 14 residues. Germline V gene data show CDR1 as SGHTA and CDR2 as FQGNSA.

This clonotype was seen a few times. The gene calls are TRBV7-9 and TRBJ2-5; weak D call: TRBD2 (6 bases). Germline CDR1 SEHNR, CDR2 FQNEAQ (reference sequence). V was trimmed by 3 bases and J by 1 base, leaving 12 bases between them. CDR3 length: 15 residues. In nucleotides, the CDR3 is TGTGCCAGCAGCTTCCAGATAGCGGTCCAAGAGACCCAGTACTTC. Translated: CASSFQIAVQETQYF.

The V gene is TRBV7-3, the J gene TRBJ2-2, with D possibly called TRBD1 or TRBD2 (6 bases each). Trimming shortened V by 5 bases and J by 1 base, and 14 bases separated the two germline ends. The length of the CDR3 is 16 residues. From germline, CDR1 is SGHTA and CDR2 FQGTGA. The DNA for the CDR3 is TGTGCCAGCAGCCGCACGGGGGCGAAGAACACCGGGGAGCTGTTTTTT. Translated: CASSRTGAKNTGELFF. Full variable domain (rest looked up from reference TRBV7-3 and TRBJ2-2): GAGVSQTPSNKVTEKGKYVELRCDPISGHTALYWYRQSLGQGPEFLIYFQGTGAADDSGLPNDRFFAVRPEGSVSTLKIQRTERGDSAVYLCASSRTGAKNTGELFFGEGSRLTVL.

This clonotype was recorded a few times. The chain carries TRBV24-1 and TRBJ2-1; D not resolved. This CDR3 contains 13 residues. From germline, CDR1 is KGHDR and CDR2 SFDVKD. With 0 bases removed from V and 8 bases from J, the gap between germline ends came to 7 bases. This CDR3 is CATSDLWRHEQFF. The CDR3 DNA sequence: TGTGCCACCAGTGATTTGTGGAGACATGAGCAGTTCTTC.

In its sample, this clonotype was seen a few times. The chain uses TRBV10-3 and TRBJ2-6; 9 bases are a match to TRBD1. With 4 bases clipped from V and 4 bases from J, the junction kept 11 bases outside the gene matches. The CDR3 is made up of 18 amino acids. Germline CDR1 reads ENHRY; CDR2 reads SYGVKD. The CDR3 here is CAISVFRGQGIGANVLTF. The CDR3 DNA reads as TGTGCCATCAGTGTGTTCAGGGGACAGGGAATCGGGGCCAACGTCCTGACTTTC.

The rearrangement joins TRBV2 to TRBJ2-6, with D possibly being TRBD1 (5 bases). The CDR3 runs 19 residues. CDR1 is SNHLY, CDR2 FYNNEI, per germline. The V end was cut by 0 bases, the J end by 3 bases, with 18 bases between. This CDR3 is CASSEAGKGWIDGANVLTF. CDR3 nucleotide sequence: TGTGCCAGCAGTGAAGCTGGGAAGGGGTGGATAGATGGGGCCAACGTCCTGACTTTC.

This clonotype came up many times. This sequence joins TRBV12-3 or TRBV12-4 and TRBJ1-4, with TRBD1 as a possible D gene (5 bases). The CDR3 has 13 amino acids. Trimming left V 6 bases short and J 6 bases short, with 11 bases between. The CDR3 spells CASRPRGYEKLFF. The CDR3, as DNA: TGTGCCAGCAGACCCCGGGGGTATGAAAAACTGTTTTTT.